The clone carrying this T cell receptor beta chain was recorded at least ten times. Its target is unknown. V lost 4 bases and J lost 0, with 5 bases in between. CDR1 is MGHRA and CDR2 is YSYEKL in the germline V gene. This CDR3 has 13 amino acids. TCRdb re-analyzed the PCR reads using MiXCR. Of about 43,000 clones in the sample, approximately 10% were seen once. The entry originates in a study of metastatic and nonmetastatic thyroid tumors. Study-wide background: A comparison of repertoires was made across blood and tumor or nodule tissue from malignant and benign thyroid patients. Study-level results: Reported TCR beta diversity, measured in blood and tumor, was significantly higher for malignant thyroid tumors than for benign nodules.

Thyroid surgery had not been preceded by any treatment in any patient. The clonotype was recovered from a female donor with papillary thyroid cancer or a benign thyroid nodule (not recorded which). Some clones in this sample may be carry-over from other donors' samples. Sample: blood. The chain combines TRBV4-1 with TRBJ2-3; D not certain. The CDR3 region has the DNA TGCGCCAGCAGCCTTTCGAGCACAGATACGCAGTATTTT. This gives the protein CASSLSSTDTQYF.